This passage covers 2 T cell receptor beta chains from one sample sequenced in a study of T cell responses to AZD1222 COVID-19 vaccine. The method was immunoSEQ multiplex PCR; TCRdb's version includes in-frame clones alone and lacks a portion of them. Of about 170,000 clones detected, more than 80% appear once; the ten largest clones hold around 2.6%. The sample here was peripheral blood, taken on day 0 of AZD1222 vaccination. All receptors derive from an adult in good health.

The chain joins TRBV18 to TRBJ2-2, with a tentative D call TRBD2 (6 bases). Between the trimmed V and J ends, which lost 5 bases and 8 bases, there was a span of 24 bases. Germline V CDR1 and CDR2: KGHSH, LQKENI. CDR3 length: 17 amino acids. Here the CDR3 DNA reads TGTGCCAGCTCAACCAAGGAGACTAGGGCGTCCCTAGGGGAGCTGTTTTTT. Protein sequence: CASSTKETRASLGELFF.

The gene calls are TRBV25-1 and TRBJ1-2; no clear D. CDR3 length equals 12 residues. Germline V gene sequence: CDR1 MGHDK, CDR2 SYGVNS. Trimming shortened V by 4 bases and J by 4 bases, and 7 bases separated the two germline ends. CDR3 sequence (DNA): TGTGCCAGCAGTGGGTACAGCTATGGCTACACCTTC. Translation: CASSGYSYGYTF.